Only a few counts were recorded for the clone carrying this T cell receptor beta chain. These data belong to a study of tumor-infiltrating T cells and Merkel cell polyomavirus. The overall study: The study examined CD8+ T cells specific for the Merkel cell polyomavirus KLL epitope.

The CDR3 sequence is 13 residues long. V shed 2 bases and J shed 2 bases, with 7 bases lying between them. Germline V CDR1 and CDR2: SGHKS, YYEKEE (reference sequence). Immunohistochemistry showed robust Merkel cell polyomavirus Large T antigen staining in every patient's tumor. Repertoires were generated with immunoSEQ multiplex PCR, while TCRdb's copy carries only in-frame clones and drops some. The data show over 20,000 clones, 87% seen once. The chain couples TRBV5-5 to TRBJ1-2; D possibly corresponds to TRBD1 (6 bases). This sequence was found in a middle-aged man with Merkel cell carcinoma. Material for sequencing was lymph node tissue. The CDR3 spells CASSLGQNYGYTF. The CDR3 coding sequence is TGTGCCAGCAGCTTAGGACAGAACTATGGCTACACCTTC. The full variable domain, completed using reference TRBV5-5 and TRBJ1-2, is DAGVTQSPTHLIKTRGQQVTLRCSPISGHKSVSWYQQVLGQGPQFIFQYYEKEERGRGNFPDRFSARQFPNYSSELNVNALLLGDSALYLCASSLGQNYGYTFGSGTRLTVV.